The entry that follows covers one T cell receptor (beta chain) sequence. The specificity of this receptor is unknown. No much larger clone is present one base from it, and per-base qualities are unavailable. The data stem from a study of OX40 agonist ivuxolimab in advanced cancers. Regarding the research as a whole: Ivuxolimab, which targeted the costimulatory receptor OX40 (CD134), was an agonistic, fully human IgG2 monoclonal antibody. A male proportion of about 79% and a mean age of around 60 years, ranging from roughly 23 to 80, were recorded for the dose-escalation cohort. Prior anti-PD-1, anti-PD-L1 or anti-CTLA-4 therapy was permitted, and checkpoint inhibitors had been received by about 44% of dose-escalation patients. The purpose of peripheral TCRbeta sequencing was to test whether ivuxolimab changed TCR sequence diversity and led to clonal T-cell expansion. The paper describes the monotherapy dose-escalation part (N ≈ 52 patients) of the phase I trial of ivuxolimab. Among the approximately 50 dose-escalation patients, about 19 had hepatocellular carcinoma, around 15 melanoma, 9 renal cell carcinoma and 9 head and neck cancer. Intravenous ivuxolimab was administered to patients every 2 weeks at six dose levels: 0.01, 0.1, 0.3, 1.5, 3 and 10 mg/kg. Partial responses occurred in three dose-escalation patients: two with cutaneous melanoma and one with hepatocellular carcinoma.

CDR1 SGHTA and CDR2 FQGNSA are derived from the germline V gene. Trimming removed 3 bases from V and 5 bases from J; the gene matches leave 4 bases unexplained. From its cysteine to its phenylalanine, the CDR3 spans 14 amino acids. Only the CDR3 region is kept as DNA, spanning 42 bases read in frame from base 1. The trial excluded patients who had a history of autoimmune disease or who were on systemic immunosuppression. In every dose cohort, peripheral blood was drawn for TCR sequencing at baseline, cycle 4 day 1, and cycle 7 day 1. Samples came from an open-label, multicenter, first-in-human phase I dose-escalation trial of ivuxolimab. The trial enrolled adults with locally advanced or metastatic head and neck squamous cell, hepatocellular, melanoma or renal cell carcinoma. Before TCR sequencing, CD4+ and CD8+ T cells were separately sorted from peripheral blood. Genomic DNA was extracted from sorted cells for sequencing of the TCRbeta CDR3 region. TCRbeta CDR3 regions were sequenced using the immunoSEQ Assay. TCRdb mirrors the immuneACCESS table, restricted to in-frame sequences. Some clones are absent from its copies; in checked studies, under half trace to an unresolved V gene, and the reason for the others is unknown. The table for this sample lists 77,000 or so clones; 75% to 90% of them were counted only once. In total, the top ten clones hold 11% of the sample.

Overall study results and their limits: After ivuxolimab, CD8+ T cells had more expanded clones than CD4+ T cells on average. Low levels of normalized T-cell clonal expansion were also shown by some nonresponding patients. Which antigens the clonally expanded peripheral T cells were specific for was not determined. At doses of 0.1 to 3.0 mg/kg, clonal expansion of both CD4+ and CD8+ T cells in blood was seen between baseline and week 6. In the 0.1-3.0 mg/kg groups, partial responders were among the patients with the lowest normalized peripheral clonal expansion, particularly in CD8+ T cells.

The source is an adult with an advanced solid tumor such as melanoma, head and neck, liver or kidney cancer. Sequenced material: CD4+ or CD8+ T cells sorted from blood, taken in a trial of the OX40 agonist ivuxolimab. The V gene is TRBV7-2 and the J gene is TRBJ2-5; 9 central nucleotides agree with TRBD2. The CDR3 loop reads CASSFSSGIETQYF. The DNA sequence is given as TGTGCCAGCAGCTTTTCTAGCGGGATTGAGACCCAGTACTTC.